This TCR beta chain was sequenced in a study of human T cells and chemical hapten exposure. From germline, CDR1 is SGHVS and CDR2 FNYEAQ. The CDR3 totals 17 residues. J lost 2 bases, V lost 4 bases, and 9 bases had no gene match. TCRdb re-analysed the RACE reads in MiXCR, keeping a single row per CDR3 protein. The sample comprises 180,000 or so distinct CDR3 sequences, around 20% of which are singletons, and about 6.7% rests with the top ten. There are a few counts of this clonotype. Indicated time point: patch test 1, 2 weeks after DPC sensitization. Noted treatment: therapeutic diphenylcyclopropenone sensitization with weekly scalp DPC.

The material was whole blood, obtained in connection with sensitization to the hapten diphenylcyclopropenone (DPC). The TCR was taken from a woman between 45 and 65 years old with alopecia areata. Some clones in this sample may be carry-over from other donors' samples. The chain couples TRBV7-6 to TRBJ1-1; TRBD1 matches 11 bases. CDR3 nucleotides: TGTGCCAGCAGCTCGCGGGACAGGGGGAGAGGTAACACTGAAGCTTTCTTT. Translating it yields CASSSRDRGRGNTEAFF.